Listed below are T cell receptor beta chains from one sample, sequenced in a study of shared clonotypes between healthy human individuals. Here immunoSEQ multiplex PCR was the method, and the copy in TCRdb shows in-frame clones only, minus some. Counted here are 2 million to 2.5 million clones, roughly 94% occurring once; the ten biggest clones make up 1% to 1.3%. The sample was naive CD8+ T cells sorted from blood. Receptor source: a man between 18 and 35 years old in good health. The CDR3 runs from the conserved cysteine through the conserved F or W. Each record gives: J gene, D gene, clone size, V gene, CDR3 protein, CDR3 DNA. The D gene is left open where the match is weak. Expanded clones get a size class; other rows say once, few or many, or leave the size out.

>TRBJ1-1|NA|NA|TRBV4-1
CASSQDVLNTEAFF
TGCGCCAGCAGCCAAGATGTTTTGAACACTGAAGCTTTCTTT
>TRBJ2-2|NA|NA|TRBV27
CASSLSWGTGELFF
TGTGCCAGCAGTTTATCTTGGGGGACCGGGGAGCTGTTTTTT
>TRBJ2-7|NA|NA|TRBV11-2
CASSFGTEYEQYF
TGTGCCAGCAGCTTCGGGACTGAGTACGAGCAGTACTTC
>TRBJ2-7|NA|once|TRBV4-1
CASSPWTSDITYEQYF
TGCGCCAGCAGCCCCTGGACTTCAGACATTACCTACGAGCAGTACTTC
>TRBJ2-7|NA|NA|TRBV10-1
CASSESTLAYEQYF
TGCGCCAGCAGTGAGTCGACCCTAGCTTACGAGCAGTACTTC
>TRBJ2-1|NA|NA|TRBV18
CASSPSAGSFNEQFF
TGTGCCAGCTCACCATCGGCGGGAAGCTTCAATGAGCAGTTCTTC
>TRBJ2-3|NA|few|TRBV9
CASSVGVSDTQYF
TGTGCCAGCAGCGTAGGGGTCTCAGATACGCAGTATTTT
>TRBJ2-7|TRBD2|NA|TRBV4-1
CASSLGLAGPYEQYF
TGCGCCAGCAGCCTGGGACTAGCGGGACCCTACGAGCAGTACTTC
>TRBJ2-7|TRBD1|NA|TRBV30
CAWRDRDRATYEQYF
TGTGCCTGGAGGGACCGGGACAGGGCAACCTACGAGCAGTACTTC
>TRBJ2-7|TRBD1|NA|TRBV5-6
CASSPGQHSYEQYF
TGTGCCAGCAGCCCGGGACAGCACTCCTACGAGCAGTACTTC
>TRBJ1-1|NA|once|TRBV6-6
CASSDSYDTMNTEAFF
TGTGCCAGCAGCGACAGCTATGATACCATGAACACTGAAGCTTTCTTT
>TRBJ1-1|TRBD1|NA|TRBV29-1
CSVEFDRGVEAFF
TGCAGCGTTGAATTTGACAGGGGGGTTGAAGCTTTCTTT
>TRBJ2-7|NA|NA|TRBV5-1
CASSLTDFYEQYF
TGCGCCAGCAGCTTAACAGACTTCTACGAGCAGTACTTC